One T cell receptor (beta chain) is described in this entry. This sample was taken from a study of OX40 agonist ivuxolimab in advanced cancers. Generated by immunoSEQ multiplex PCR, the TCRdb table keeps only in-frame clones and is missing some. The data contain nearly 90,000 clones, about 87% of them singletons. The CDR3 covers 17 residues. Germline CDR1 and CDR2: MNHNS and SASEGT. Trimming pared 1 base from V and 0 bases from J, leaving 13 bases between. Sequences were derived from CD4+ or CD8+ T cells sorted from blood, sampled in a trial of the OX40 agonist ivuxolimab. The TCR originated in an adult with an advanced solid tumor such as melanoma, head and neck, liver or kidney cancer. The chain uses TRBV6-1 and TRBJ1-3, with D possibly matching TRBD1 (5 bases). The CDR3 spells CASSEGHRRGSGNTIYF. CDR3 DNA: TGTGCCAGCAGTGAAGGGCACAGAAGGGGCTCTGGAAACACCATATATTTT.